This TCR beta chain was sequenced during a study of CD8 T cells in ankylosing spondylitis (dated by TCRdb to 2016 to 2017). With respect to the entire study: The study set out to find disease-linked TCR variants by profiling T cell receptor beta repertoires in ankylosing spondylitis patients and healthy donors. In total, the full study cohort was made up of 100 to 140 healthy donors and approximately 27 ankylosing spondylitis patients. Peripheral blood samples were taken, and synovial fluid was additionally collected from ankylosing spondylitis patients. Paper-wide results and their limitations: A CD8+ phenotype was shown by the disease-linked clones, which were found at relatively low frequencies in peripheral blood. The disease-linked clones were reported to be significantly enriched in matched synovial fluid samples from ankylosing spondylitis patients. Some motif variants had previously been reported in the synovial fluid and blood of reactive arthritis patients, which suggests shared mechanisms of disease initiation. A TCR beta motif made up of roughly eight highly homologous amino acid variants appeared to be characteristic of blood from ankylosing spondylitis patients.

The germline V gene (reference sequence) specifies DFQATT as CDR1 and SNEGSKA as CDR2. At the junction V is shortened by 5 bases and J by 4 bases; bases outside the gene matches: 6. Reading from cysteine to phenylalanine, the CDR3 counts 14 amino acids. The CDR3 DNA has 42 bases and is translated from base 1. This clonotype was counted between two and nine times. The antigen this receptor binds is unknown. Base-call qualities are not available, and no considerably larger clone is one nucleotide away. The sequencer listed for this sample is Illumina HiSeq 2500. Quantitative 5'-RACE with molecular barcodes was the method used to prepare the TCR beta libraries. Per the authors' processing: To identify disease-linked TCR variants, a new computational method was used, one built on a probabilistic model of VDJ rearrangement. TCRdb reworked the public reads: Q25 trimming with fastp, MiXCR clone assembly, productive beta chains retained. Each entry merges the rows of one CDR3 protein and shows their most common DNA and genes. TCRdb's processing, not the study's, gives the V and J calls here. Counted in this sample were 210,000 or so distinct CDR3 sequences; roughly 24% of them appeared once. The ten biggest clones cover about 6.2% of the sample.

The TCR originated in a male donor with ankylosing spondylitis or in good health (not recorded which). The chain employs TRBV20-1 and TRBJ2-5, and 11 bases in between align with TRBD1. Sequenced input: blood, either unsorted or a sorted T cell fraction (not recorded which). At the DNA level, the sequence is TGCAGTGCTGACCCGGGACAGGGGGGAGAGACCCAGTACTTC. Translated, it gives CSADPGQGGETQYF.